This TCR beta chain derives from a study of T cell responses to AZD1222 COVID-19 vaccine. Study-wide results and caveats: Unmutated variant regions reportedly attract nearly half of all spike-specific TCRs. AZD1222 recipients seropositive at baseline numbered only six or seven. The donors showed a predominance of white British ancestry and of females, with possible underestimation of clonal diversity.

Method: immunoSEQ multiplex PCR; TCRdb's copy keeps in-frame clones and lacks some. Seen here are roughly 140,000 clones, more than 85% observed once, and the top ten hold 3.3%. Trimming removed 5 bases from V and 1 base from J, with 9 bases in between. The CDR3 totals 13 residues. Note on this clone: The antigen is unknown.

Source: peripheral blood, taken 28 days after the second AZD1222 dose. The V and J genes are TRBV12-3 or TRBV12-4 and TRBJ2-7; D is possibly TRBD1 (6 bases). The clonotype comes from an adult who received the AZD1222 COVID-19 vaccine. The CDR3 reads CASSRDISYEQYF. The CDR3 DNA reads TGTGCCAGCAGTCGGGACATTTCCTACGAGCAGTACTTC.